One and the same sample provided the 22 T cell receptor beta chains below, sequenced in a study of Ad26.COV2.S vaccination and SARS-CoV-2 variants. Measured with immunoSEQ multiplex PCR; TCRdb has only the in-frame clones, and not every one. The table has about 260,000 clones, about 83% seen once; the top ten hold just under 3%. Stated treatment: around 19 received Ad26.COV2.S at low or high dose, single or two shots; five or six received placebo; per-sample allocation not given. Sampling was performed 63 days after the first vaccine or placebo injection. Sequenced material: peripheral blood, taken in a trial of Ad26.COV2.S vaccine versus placebo. The receptors derive from a person aged 18-60 years who received the Ad26.COV2.S COVID-19 vaccine or a placebo.

The chain is built from TRBV5-1 and TRBJ1-1; TRBD1 might be the D (5 bases). Per the germline V gene, CDR1 is SGHRS and CDR2 is YFSETQ. This CDR3 has 13 residues. V was pared by 0 bases and J by 6 bases, with 9 bases between. The CDR3 region is CASSLEGTAEAFF. The DNA of the CDR3 is TGCGCCAGCAGCTTGGAAGGGACCGCTGAAGCTTTCTTT. The whole variable domain, filled in from reference TRBV5-1 and TRBJ1-1, reads KAGVTQTPRYLIKTRGQQVTLSCSPISGHRSVSWYQQTPGQGLQFLFEYFSETQRNKGNFPGRFSGRQFSNSRSEMNVSTLELGDSALYLCASSLEGTAEAFFGQGTRLTVV.

The V gene is TRBV25-1, the J gene TRBJ1-6; D gene ambiguous. CDR3 size: 14 residues. Per germline, CDR1 MGHDK and CDR2 SYGVNS. Deletions cut 3 bases from V and 5 bases from J, with 8 bases between. The CDR3 protein is CASSDRFNNSPLHF. Here the CDR3 DNA reads TGTGCCAGCAGTGACAGATTTAATAATTCACCCCTCCACTTT.

CDR3 loop: CASSQGGGSSYGYTF. As DNA, the CDR3 is TGTGCCAGCAGCCAAGGGGGAGGGTCGAGCTATGGCTACACCTTC. The rearrangement links TRBV3-1 (or the pseudogene TRBV3-2) to TRBJ1-2; no firm D call. Germline lookup yields CDR1 LGHDT and CDR2 YNNKEL (reference sequence). The CDR3 spans 15 residues. V lost 1 base, J lost 4 bases, and 13 bases lay in between.

In its sample, this clone was seen once. This chain joins TRBV30 and TRBJ1-2, with a weak D call TRBD1 (5 bases). Germline CDR1 and CDR2: GTSNPN and SVGIG (reference sequence). With 0 bases removed from V and 4 bases from J, the gap between germline ends came to 12 bases. The CDR3 covers 14 residues. CDR3: CAWSVERGRYGYTF. Written as DNA, the CDR3 is TGTGCCTGGAGTGTAGAGAGGGGACGCTATGGCTACACCTTC.

This clone has a single count. V and J are TRBV7-8 and TRBJ1-4, with D maybe TRBD1 (5 bases). Trimming took off 4 bases at V and 8 bases at J, with 20 bases between the two ends. CDR1 is SGHVS and CDR2 is FQNEAQ in the germline V gene. The CDR3 is made up of 16 amino acids. The DNA of the CDR3 is TGTGCCAGCAGCTGGAGGGGTGGACAATATGGGGAAAAACTGTTTTTT. It codes for CASSWRGGQYGEKLFF. The whole variable domain, filled in from reference TRBV7-8 and TRBJ1-4, reads GAGVSQSPRYKVAKRGQDVALRCDPISGHVSLFWYQQALGQGPEFLTYFQNEAQLDKSGLPSDRFFAERPEGSVSTLKIQRTQQEDSAVYLCASSWRGGQYGEKLFFGSGTQLSVL.

The V and J genes are TRBV2 and TRBJ2-7, with D perhaps matching TRBD2 (5 bases). The germline CDR1 and CDR2 sequences are SNHLY and FYNNEI. The ends were cut back, 0 bases at V and 5 bases at J, with 14 bases in the middle. CDR3 length equals 15 residues. This chain's CDR3 is CASSEAQPGIHEQYF. DNA for the CDR3: TGTGCCAGCAGTGAAGCGCAGCCGGGGATCCACGAGCAGTACTTC.

This chain uses TRBV6-5 with TRBJ2-3; no clear D gene. The length of the CDR3 is 15 residues. Trimming shortened V by 0 bases and J by 4 bases, and 11 bases separated the two germline ends. CDR1 MNHEY and CDR2 SVGAGI come from the germline V gene. In nucleotides, the CDR3 is TGTGCCAGCAGTTACTCGATTGGGTCCCCAGATACGCAGTATTTT. This gives the protein CASSYSIGSPDTQYF.

The chain uses TRBV29-1 and TRBJ1-1, with D unclear. This CDR3 contains 16 residues. The V end lost 6 bases, the J end lost 1 base, and 21 bases lay between the germline ends. Germline loops: CDR1 SQVTM, CDR2 ANQGSEA. DNA of the CDR3: TGCAGCGTACCCACAGAGTTCTTGCCCCGGAACACTGAAGCTTTCTTT. This encodes CSVPTEFLPRNTEAFF.

Only a few counts were recorded for this clone. The V call is TRBV6-6, the J call TRBJ1-2, with 7 positions matching TRBD1. V trimming: 4 bases; J trimming: 1 base; junction bases outside the gene matches: 6. This CDR3 is built from 15 residues. Germline V gene data show CDR1 as MNHNY and CDR2 as SVGAGI (reference sequence). The CDR3 DNA reads TGTGCCAGCAGTTCCCAGGACAGGTTTAACTATGGCTACACCTTC. Translating it yields CASSSQDRFNYGYTF.

The chain combines TRBV18 with TRBJ2-7, with 11 positions matching TRBD2. Unmatched junction bases numbered 9, after V lost 2 bases and J lost 3 bases. CDR1 is KGHSH, CDR2 LQKENI, per germline. The CDR3 contains 17 residues. The chain's CDR3 is CASSPGTGTSGIYEQYV. CDR3 DNA: TGTGCCAGCTCACCAGGAACCGGGACTAGCGGTATCTACGAGCAGTACGTC.

This sequence joins TRBV5-5 and TRBJ2-7; the D gene is possibly TRBD1 (6 bases). Germline CDR1 is SGHKS and CDR2 is YYEKEE (reference sequence). V was clipped by 4 bases and J by 4 bases, with 15 bases between them. The CDR3 contains 14 residues. Written as DNA, the CDR3 is TGTGCCAGCAGCGCCCAACAGGGATCGTACGAGCAGTACGTC. Amino acids: CASSAQQGSYEQYV.

This clone was picked up one time. The gene calls are TRBV29-1 and TRBJ2-7; no clear D. Trimming left V 6 bases short and J 0 bases short, with 12 bases between. The length of the CDR3 is 13 residues. Germline CDR1 reads SQVTM; CDR2 reads ANQGSEA. CDR3 bases: TGCAGCGTCGCAGTCCTATCCTCCTACGAGCAGTACTTC. This encodes CSVAVLSSYEQYF.

This clone was picked up one time. The V gene is TRBV9, the J gene TRBJ2-5, with unresolved D. Trimming pared 0 bases from V and 3 bases from J, leaving 12 bases between. From germline, CDR1 is SGDLS and CDR2 YYNGEE. This CDR3 is built from 15 residues. As DNA, the CDR3 is TGTGCCAGCAGCGTAGCCTTTGGGGTCGAAGAGACCCAGTACTTC. This gives the protein CASSVAFGVEETQYF.

This rearrangement joins TRBV4-3 to TRBJ1-6; the D is unclear. Germline V gene sequence: CDR1 LGHNA, CDR2 YSLEER. Trimming removed 2 bases from V and 4 bases from J, with 6 bases in between. CDR3 length: 14 amino acids. The CDR3 sequence is CASSQPGYNSPLHF. Here the CDR3 DNA reads TGCGCCAGCAGCCAACCGGGGTATAATTCACCCCTCCACTTT.

V usage is TRBV4-1 and J usage is TRBJ2-2, with TRBD2 as a possible D gene (6 bases). Germline loops: CDR1 MGHRA, CDR2 YSYEKL. Trimming cost V 3 bases and J 5 bases, with 16 bases left between them. The length of the CDR3 is 16 residues. The CDR3 reads CASSHETSVRTGELFF. Here the CDR3 DNA reads TGCGCCAGCAGCCACGAGACTAGTGTCAGAACCGGGGAGCTGTTTTTT.

DNA of the CDR3: TGTGCTAGCCCGCGGGAAGCGCTTGAAGCTTTCTTT. As protein: CASPREALEAFF. V and J are TRBV21-1 and TRBJ1-1. TRBV21-1 is labeled a pseudogene. The CDR3 runs to 12 residues.

V is TRBV5-5 and J is TRBJ1-5; no clear D gene. Germline V lookup: CDR1 SGHKS, CDR2 YYEKEE (reference sequence). The CDR3 is 16 residues long. V was shortened by 0 bases and J by 2 bases, with 12 bases between the two germline ends. In DNA form, the CDR3 reads TGTGCCAGCAGCTTGGAGTTAAGGGAGGGCAATCAGCCCCAGCATTTT. As protein: CASSLELREGNQPQHF.

The chain links TRBV7-6 to TRBJ1-2, with TRBD1 matching 7 bases. The junction had 7 bases not matched to a gene; V was cut back by 4 bases and J by 2 bases. This CDR3 has 15 amino acids. Germline values: CDR1 SGHVS, CDR2 FNYEAQ. The CDR3 protein is CASSSGGRRNYGYTF. CDR3 coding DNA: TGTGCCAGCAGCTCAGGGGGGCGACGGAACTATGGCTACACCTTC. The whole variable domain, filled in from reference TRBV7-6 and TRBJ1-2, reads GAGVSQSPRYKVTKRGQDVALRCDPISGHVSLYWYRQALGQGPEFLTYFNYEAQQDKSGLPNDRFSAERPEGSISTLTIQRTEQRDSAMYRCASSSGGRRNYGYTFGSGTRLTVV.

V is TRBV30 and J is TRBJ1-1; no clear D gene. The V end was cut by 0 bases, the J end by 3 bases, with 8 bases between. The length of the CDR3 is 13 residues. Looked up from germline, CDR1 is GTSNPN and CDR2 is SVGIG (reference sequence). CDR3 sequence: CAWSVLWDTEAFF. The CDR3 DNA follows: TGTGCCTGGAGTGTACTTTGGGACACTGAAGCTTTCTTT.

The rearrangement uses TRBV6-6 and TRBJ2-5; D is perhaps TRBD2 (5 bases). CDR3 length equals 12 residues. V lost 6 bases and J lost 5, with 10 bases in between. Germline V CDR1 and CDR2: MNHNY, SVGAGI (reference sequence). Here the CDR3 reads CASRLGAETQYF. CDR3 DNA: TGTGCCAGCAGACTGGGAGCGGAGACCCAGTACTTC.

The V gene is TRBV19, the J gene TRBJ2-3; TRBD2 agrees at 8 bases. Losses at the gene ends were 5 bases for V and 1 base for J; bases not matched to a gene: 8. The CDR3 loop spans 16 amino acids. The germline CDR1 and CDR2 sequences are LNHDA and SQIVND (reference sequence). As DNA, the CDR3 is TGTGCCAGTAGTCCACGAGGAGCGGGAGGCACAGATACGCAGTATTTT. This translates into CASSPRGAGGTDTQYF.

Written as DNA, the CDR3 is TGTGCCAGCTCATCCCGGACAGGGAACGAGCAGTACTTC. Translated: CASSSRTGNEQYF. This rearrangement joins TRBV18 to TRBJ2-7; 8 nucleotides match TRBD1. Germline V gene lookup returns CDR1 KGHSH and CDR2 LQKENI. The ends lost 5 bases at V and 5 bases at J; junction bases unmatched: 5. This CDR3 spans 13 amino acids.